A selection of T cell receptor beta chains follows, all from one sample in a study of OX40 agonist ivuxolimab in advanced cancers. Some clones are missing from TCRdb's copy, which holds only in-frame ones; the method was immunoSEQ multiplex PCR. The sample lists 75,000 to 100,000 clones, 75% to 95% occurring once. Here the sequenced sample was CD4+ or CD8+ T cells sorted from blood, taken in a trial of the OX40 agonist ivuxolimab. The receptors were sampled from an adult with an advanced solid tumor such as melanoma, head and neck, liver or kidney cancer. CDR3s include the opening cysteine and the closing phenylalanine or tryptophan.

>TRBJ2-2|TRBV27|16
CASSLLGAANTGELFF
>TRBJ1-1|TRBV28|14
CASSPRVRSTEAFF
>TRBJ1-4|TRBV4-2|16
CASSQDLASRAEKLFF
>TRBJ1-4|TRBV30|12
CAWSRDREKLFF
>TRBJ2-7|TRBV27|17
CASSYRARLAGGGEQYF
>TRBJ2-7|TRBV6-5|15
CATHPKRDNMAEQYF
>TRBJ2-1|TRBV6-5|15
CASSITGTGGEEQFF
>TRBJ2-1|TRBV27|14
CASKTSGSWDEQFF
>TRBJ2-3|TRBV10-3|15
CAISDLAGYTDTQYF
>TRBJ2-3|TRBV15|13
CATSLSGRDTQYF
>TRBJ2-3|TRBV7-9|17
CASSDPLAGEGADTQYF
>TRBJ1-4|TRBV18|15
CASRFGGTTNEKLFF
>TRBJ1-3|TRBV7-2|14
CASSIKSSGNTIYF
>TRBJ1-2|TRBV20-1|11
CSARTGYGYTF
>TRBJ2-1|TRBV5-5|12
CASSLVRGEQFF
>TRBJ2-1|TRBV6-5|15
CASRPRLAGENEQFF
>TRBJ2-5|TRBV7-2|13
CASSPNRQETQYF
>TRBJ2-7|TRBV5-1|14
CASKPMAGGGEQYF
>TRBJ2-7|TRBV18|17
CASSHTLPPSLGYEQYF
>TRBJ2-2|TRBV7-9|13
CASSSQGDSWLFF
>TRBJ2-1|TRBV28|15
CASSGPGPQRGEQFF
>TRBJ2-5|TRBV5-4|13
CASSLGGQETQYF
>TRBJ2-3|TRBV7-3|15
CASSLTSGSTDTQYF
>TRBJ2-5|TRBV5-1|14
CASSLQPSTETQYF
>TRBJ1-2|TRBV5-1|14
CASSQLDRVAGYTF
>TRBJ2-3|TRBV4-2|15
CASSQEGREIDTQYF
>TRBJ1-1|TRBV11-1|13
CASSLVGNTEAFF
>TRBJ1-3|TRBV28|11
CASSFLNTIYF
>TRBJ1-2|TRBV28|13
CASSKDRGYGYTF
>TRBJ2-7|TRBV15|12
CATSIKGLGQYF
>TRBJ2-2|TRBV7-9|19
CASSLLAGGPRGSTGELFF
>TRBJ2-7|TRBV5-6|12
CASSLQGYEQYF
>TRBJ1-4|TRBV6-5|15
CASSYRGSLNEKLFF
>TRBJ2-1|TRBV4-1|15
CASSQETSFVNEQFF
>TRBJ1-5|TRBV4-2|17
CASSQDGTGGTNQPQHF
>TRBJ1-1|TRBV6-1|14
CASCPAGSNTEAFF
>TRBJ1-4|TRBV6-5|14
CASSTRGRNEKLFF
>TRBJ2-7|TRBV11-2|18
CASSLVSKSSGMLFEQYF
>TRBJ2-7|TRBV18|15
CASSPGAGTAYEQYF
>TRBJ1-4|TRBV5-1|14
CASSPDRGREKLFF
>TRBJ2-3|TRBV9|13
CASSFQTTDTQYF
>TRBJ1-2|TRBV5-1|15
CASSLGQGVPYGYTF
>TRBJ2-7|TRBV18|15
CASSPRTSGAYEQYF
>TRBJ2-5|TRBV29-1|13
CSVNDRPTETQYF
>TRBJ2-7|TRBV9|15
CASSWGQESSYEQYF
>TRBJ1-5|TRBV18|13
CASSPPGNQPQHF